This entry features one T cell receptor beta chain sequence. What it recognizes is unknown. The CDR3 contains 14 residues. Per germline, CDR1 SEHNR and CDR2 FQNEAQ (reference sequence). Generated by immunoSEQ multiplex PCR, the TCRdb table keeps only in-frame clones and is missing some. Of roughly 500,000 clones listed, roughly 87% are singletons. This entry is derived from a study of Ad26.COV2.S vaccination and SARS-CoV-2 variants. General study results and limits: Greater spike-specific TCR breadth was seen in vaccine recipients than in placebo recipients. Total T cell responses were possibly underestimated by TCR breadth and depth analyses.

Treatment reported: 15 to 20 received Ad26.COV2.S at low or high dose, single or two shots; several received placebo; per-sample allocation not given. Material that was analyzed had been drawn on day 63 after the first vaccine or placebo injection. The donor's status was that of an adult aged 18-55 years in Boston. The rearrangement joins TRBV7-9 to TRBJ2-2; TRBD2 aligns across 7 bases. The TCR originated in a person between 18 and 65 years old who received the Ad26.COV2.S COVID-19 vaccine or a placebo. Sample: peripheral blood, taken in a trial of Ad26.COV2.S vaccine versus placebo. This CDR3 reads CAMRGRSNTGELFF. Written as DNA, the CDR3 is TGTGCTATGCGGGGGAGGTCGAACACCGGGGAGCTGTTTTTT.